Following are 23 T cell receptor beta chains from one sample sequenced in a study of cytomegalovirus exposure and HLA in healthy donors. The PCR contained 60 Vbeta and 13 Jbeta primers. Using immunoSEQ multiplex PCR, the repertoire was profiled, and TCRdb retains in-frame clones only, with some absent. The sample gives approximately 150,000 clones, over 75% of which show up once; roughly 0.68% is in the top ten. The specimen was PBMCs. The receptors come from a male donor in good health and CMV-seronegative.

The chain recombines TRBV6-1 with TRBJ1-1; possibly TRBD1 for D (6 bases). The germline V gene has CDR1 MNHNS and CDR2 SASEGT. V was trimmed by 7 bases and J by 1 base, leaving 13 bases between them. This CDR3 spans 14 amino acids. The CDR3 is CASITGHSNTEAFF. The CDR3 DNA is TGTGCCAGCATTACGGGACATTCGAACACTGAAGCTTTCTTT.

V usage is TRBV7-9 and J usage is TRBJ1-1; D remains ambiguous. The CDR3 is 16 amino acids. Germline V gene sequence: CDR1 SEHNR, CDR2 FQNEAQ (reference sequence). Trimming cost V 5 bases and J 11 bases, with 27 bases left between them. CDR3 sequence reads: CASSLSLGRVIGTAFF. In DNA, the CDR3 is TGTGCCAGCAGCCTATCCTTGGGGAGGGTAATAGGTACGGCTTTCTTT.

The CDR3 nucleotides read TGTGCCAGCAGTGATGGGCAGTACAATGAGCAGTTCTTC. This gives the protein CASSDGQYNEQFF. The gene calls are TRBV6-1 and TRBJ2-1; D unclear. From germline, CDR1 is MNHNS and CDR2 SASEGT. The germline V and J ends were trimmed by 3 bases and 4 bases, with 7 bases remaining between them. The CDR3 runs to 13 residues.

This rearrangement joins TRBV29-1 to TRBJ1-2; TRBD1 might be the D (5 bases). The CDR3 is 15 residues long. Germline CDR1 is SQVTM and CDR2 is ANQGSEA. Deletions cut 6 bases from V and 3 bases from J, with 20 bases between. CDR3 sequence reads: CSVQESPPKDYGYTF. For the CDR3, the DNA is TGCAGCGTACAGGAGAGTCCCCCAAAAGACTATGGCTACACCTTC. Complete variable domain (other parts from reference TRBV29-1 and TRBJ1-2): SAVISQKPSRDICQRGTSLTIQCQVDSQVTMMFWYRQQPGQSLTLIATANQGSEATYESGFVIDKFPISRPNLTFSTLTVSNMSPEDSSIYLCSVQESPPKDYGYTFGSGTRLTVV.

The chain employs TRBV6-4 and TRBJ2-7, with 8 bases that match TRBD1. V lost 9 bases, J lost 6 bases, and 10 bases stayed unmatched. Germline CDR1 is MRHNA and CDR2 is SNTAGT. CDR3 length: 13 amino acids. The CDR3 is CASATGETGEQYF. In DNA form, the CDR3 reads TGTGCCAGTGCGACAGGGGAGACTGGCGAGCAGTACTTC.

This rearrangement joins TRBV28 to TRBJ1-2, with 9 bases identical to TRBD1. Germline CDR1 reads MDHEN; CDR2 reads SYDVKM. Trimming at V came to 6 bases and at J to 8 bases, leaving 13 bases not matched to a gene. The CDR3 is 15 amino acids. The CDR3 DNA follows: TGTGCCAGCAGCCTACAGGGGGCGCTTACTAAGGGCTACACCTTC. Amino acids: CASSLQGALTKGYTF.

Turning to this clone: This specimen includes other DNA sequences encoding the same CDR3. The chain couples TRBV6-5 to TRBJ2-7; TRBD1 agrees at 10 bases. Germline V gene lookup returns CDR1 MNHEY and CDR2 SVGAGI. The CDR3 spans 12 residues. V lost 5 bases and J lost 6; bases outside the gene matches: 1. The CDR3 reads CASSRDRGEQYF. In nucleotides, the CDR3 is TGTGCCAGCAGTCGGGACAGGGGCGAGCAGTACTTC.

This clone was recorded once. This chain uses TRBV5-1 with TRBJ2-1; 10 bases are a match to TRBD2. CDR3 length: 14 residues. Trimming took 4 bases from V and 7 from J; bases not matched to a gene: 5. Per the germline V gene, CDR1 is SGHRS and CDR2 is YFSETQ. DNA of the CDR3: TGCGCCAGCAGCACGACTAGCGGGTCTAATGAGCAGTTCTTC. This translates into CASSTTSGSNEQFF.

The V call is TRBV5-6, the J call TRBJ2-2; a weak D match, TRBD2 (5 bases). Trimming shortened V by 4 bases and J by 1 base, and 14 bases separated the two germline ends. This CDR3 comprises 16 residues. CDR1 is SGHDT and CDR2 is YYEEEE in the germline V gene. CDR3 sequence: CASSLPSGWNTGELFF. For the CDR3, the DNA is TGTGCCAGCAGCCTCCCATCGGGATGGAACACCGGGGAGCTGTTTTTT.

The gene calls are TRBV6-5 and TRBJ1-1; no reliable D call. This CDR3 has 13 residues. The V and J ends lost 6 bases and 8 bases respectively, with 16 bases between them. CDR1 and CDR2 (germline): MNHEY, SVGAGI. The CDR3 region has the DNA TGTGCCAGCAGCCGCGTTGCGGGTACGGAAGCTTTCTTT. Translated, it gives CASSRVAGTEAFF.

The chain joins TRBV7-2 to TRBJ2-5; D is ambiguous. The CDR3 consists of 14 residues. Germline CDR1 SGHTA, CDR2 FQGNSA. V was clipped by 3 bases and J by 4 bases, with 12 bases between them. Written as DNA, the CDR3 is TGTGCCAGCAGCTTGGGCTCAGGCCGAGAGACCCAGTACTTC. Protein sequence: CASSLGSGRETQYF. Looking up the rest from reference TRBV7-2 and TRBJ2-5 gives the full variable domain: GAGVSQSPSNKVTEKGKDVELRCDPISGHTALYWYRQSLGQGLEFLIYFQGNSAPDKSGLPSDRFSAERTGGSVSTLTIQRTQQEDSAVYLCASSLGSGRETQYFGPGTRLLVL.

CDR3 in DNA: TGTGCCTGGAGTCCCCGAACCGGGACAGGGCACTACGAGCAGTACTTC. Protein: CAWSPRTGTGHYEQYF. The chain joins TRBV30 to TRBJ2-7; 9 bases are shared with TRBD1. The CDR3 is made up of 16 amino acids. Germline V gene data show CDR1 as GTSNPN and CDR2 as SVGIG (reference sequence). The V segment lost 2 bases and the J segment 3 bases; nucleotides outside the gene matches: 11.

This rearrangement joins TRBV7-2 to TRBJ2-7; D is perhaps TRBD2 (5 bases). Germline V CDR1 and CDR2: SGHTA, FQGNSA. There are 16 residues in the CDR3. V was pared by 1 base and J by 7 bases, with 20 bases between. CDR3 sequence reads: CASSLVSGGTRGEQYF. The CDR3 bases are TGTGCCAGCAGCTTAGTCAGCGGCGGCACCCGAGGTGAGCAGTACTTC.

The gene calls are TRBV11-3 and TRBJ2-6, with unresolved D. Germline loops: CDR1 SGHNT, CDR2 YENEEA. The CDR3 contains 14 residues. Trimming cost V 1 base and J 2 bases, with 3 bases left between them. The CDR3, as DNA: TGTGCCAGCAGCTTAGCTCCTGGGGCCAACGTCCTGACTTTC. This gives the protein CASSLAPGANVLTF.

As to this clone: The junction departs from germline at one end; a sequencing error may be responsible. The rearrangement joins TRBV7-9 to TRBJ1-1, with unresolved D. Germline assignment: CDR1 SEHNR and CDR2 FQNEAQ (reference sequence). The CDR3 loop spans 12 amino acids. CDR3 sequence: CSSSLAMSEAFF. CDR3 nucleotides: TGTTCCAGCAGCTTAGCCATGTCTGAAGCTTTCTTT.

This clone has just one count. J is TRBJ1-1 and V is TRBV5-4; 8 nucleotides align to TRBD1. This CDR3 has 13 residues. V lost 3 bases, J lost 6 bases, and 4 bases stayed unmatched. Germline loops: CDR1 SGHNT, CDR2 YYREEE (reference sequence). In DNA form, the CDR3 reads TGTGCCAGCAGCTCAGGGGGCGAGGCTGAAGCTTTCTTT. Its translation is CASSSGGEAEAFF.

This rearrangement joins TRBV7-2 to TRBJ2-5; TRBD1 aligns across 8 bases. Germline V gives CDR1 SGHTA, CDR2 FQGNSA. The J segment lost 4 bases and the V segment lost 2 bases, leaving 9 bases of the junction unmatched. The CDR3 contains 16 residues. CDR3 in DNA: TGTGCCAGCAGCTTAAACGCAGGGGGCGGCGGAGAGACCCAGTACTTC. It specifies CASSLNAGGGGETQYF.

The V and J genes are TRBV6-1 and TRBJ1-2; the D gene is possibly TRBD1 (5 bases). The CDR3 length is 13 residues. V gave up 8 bases and J gave up 3 bases, with 13 bases separating them. Per germline, CDR1 MNHNS and CDR2 SASEGT. This chain's CDR3 is CASVLDSDYGYTF. Here the CDR3 DNA reads TGTGCCAGCGTTTTAGACAGTGACTATGGCTACACCTTC.

The V and J genes are TRBV6-5 and TRBJ2-7; 8 nucleotides line up with TRBD2. Per the germline V gene, CDR1 is MNHEY and CDR2 is SVGAGI. This CDR3 region has 15 residues. Trimming cost V 2 bases and J 4 bases; bases outside gene matches: 7. The CDR3 nucleotides are TGTGCCAGCAGTTACGATAGCGGGGCGGGGTACGAGCAGTACTTC. Its protein product is CASSYDSGAGYEQYF.

The V and J genes are TRBV4-1 and TRBJ1-3, with D unclear. V was pared by 0 bases and J by 3 bases, with 15 bases between. Germline assignment: CDR1 MGHRA and CDR2 YSYEKL. The CDR3 sequence is 17 residues long. CDR3: CASSQDGNEGIGNTIYF. DNA for the CDR3: TGCGCCAGCAGCCAAGATGGGAACGAGGGAATTGGAAACACCATATATTTT.

The chain employs TRBV7-2 and TRBJ1-1; D ambiguous. Germline CDR1 SGHTA, CDR2 FQGNSA. V lost 6 bases and J lost 1, with 9 bases in between. The CDR3 runs to 13 residues. The CDR3 is CASRFSQNTEAFF. Written as DNA, the CDR3 is TGTGCCAGCAGATTTAGCCAGAACACTGAAGCTTTCTTT.

CDR3 in amino acids: CASSVAGLTGGNTGELFF. The CDR3 nucleotides read TGTGCCAGCAGCGTAGCTGGTTTAACGGGGGGGAACACCGGGGAGCTGTTTTTT. This rearrangement joins TRBV9 to TRBJ2-2; 7 bases are a match to TRBD2. CDR1 is SGDLS and CDR2 is YYNGEE in the germline V gene. V gave up 0 bases and J gave up 1 base; unmatched junction bases: 9. CDR3 size: 18 residues.

The chain links TRBV2 to TRBJ1-6; TRBD1 agrees at 7 bases. With V trimmed by 5 bases and J by 7 bases, 8 bases remained unmatched. Germline V gene sequence: CDR1 SNHLY, CDR2 FYNNEI. The CDR3 contains 15 residues. The CDR3 sequence is CASSPRQGPNSPLHF. The CDR3, as DNA: TGTGCCAGCAGTCCCCGACAGGGTCCAAATTCACCCCTCCACTTT.